The 21 T cell receptor beta chains reported below all come from one sample, sequenced in a study of T-cell reconstitution after alpha-beta-depleted transplantation in children. Unique molecular identifiers were incorporated during preparation of the TCRbeta library. TCRdb reprocessed the PCR reads via MiXCR and lists one record per CDR3 protein. Among under 400,000 distinct CDR3 sequences listed, approximately 20% were seen once. Here the sequenced sample was PBMCs, mostly from graft donor cells, taken 180 days after TCRalphabeta/CD19-depleted stem cell transplant. The receptors were sampled from a male patient aged 10-17 years who had a stem cell transplant for acute lymphoblastic leukemia, so the T cells may come from the graft donor.

A few counts support this clonotype. The genes are TRBV3-1 and TRBJ2-4; no clear D gene. CDR1 and CDR2 (germline): LGHDT, YNNKEL (reference sequence). CDR3 length: 16 residues. V was clipped by 2 bases and J by 1 base, with 12 bases between them. The CDR3 region has the DNA TGTGCCAGCAGCCAAAATGCCCCCCAGGCCAAAAACATTCAGTACTTC. Amino acids: CASSQNAPQAKNIQYF.

This clonotype was seen a handful of times. The chain recombines TRBV20-1 with TRBJ1-2, with D perhaps TRBD1 (6 bases). V lost 1 base and J lost 8, with 14 bases in between. Per germline, CDR1 DFQATT and CDR2 SNEGSKA (reference sequence). CDR3 size: 13 residues. The CDR3 bases are TGCAGTGCTAGAGGTCGGGGGCGCAGCGGCTACACCTTC. This gives the protein CSARGRGRSGYTF.

There are a few counts of this clonotype. The chain has TRBV12-3 or TRBV12-4 and TRBJ2-1, with D perhaps TRBD1 (6 bases). The CDR3 has 13 amino acids. The germline V and J ends were trimmed by 6 bases and 7 bases, with 13 bases remaining between them. CDR3 protein: CASSSNGQNEQFF. The CDR3 DNA sequence: TGTGCCAGCAGCTCAAATGGACAGAATGAGCAGTTCTTC.

This clonotype has more than one count but fewer than ten. The V gene is TRBV3-1, the J gene TRBJ2-4; TRBD2 agrees at 12 bases. The trim removed 1 base at V and 4 bases at J, leaving 2 bases unmatched. Germline-derived CDR1 and CDR2 are LGHDT and YNNKEL (reference sequence). This CDR3 comprises 16 residues. The CDR3 here is CASSQVGLAGKNIQYF. CDR3 coding DNA: TGTGCCAGCAGCCAAGTAGGACTAGCGGGAAAAAACATTCAGTACTTC.

A few counts support this clonotype. The chain couples TRBV10-3 to TRBJ2-2; 11 bases map to TRBD1. The junction had 11 bases not matched to a gene; V was cut back by 6 bases and J by 2 bases. Germline V gene data show CDR1 as ENHRY and CDR2 as SYGVKD. The CDR3 has 18 residues. CDR3 residues: CAISRGQGARINTGELFF. The DNA of the CDR3 is TGTGCCATCAGCCGAGGACAGGGGGCAAGGATAAACACCGGGGAGCTGTTTTTT.

The table lists this clonotype with a few counts. The rearrangement joins TRBV5-5 to TRBJ2-1; 11 bases fit TRBD2. Germline V lookup: CDR1 SGHKS, CDR2 YYEKEE (reference sequence). The CDR3 covers 16 residues. Trimming took 2 bases from V and 3 from J; bases not matched to a gene: 4. CDR3 bases: TGTGCCAGCAGCTTCCCGGGACTAGCGGTCTACAATGAGCAGTTCTTC. The encoded protein is CASSFPGLAVYNEQFF.

This clonotype was observed a handful of times. This chain uses TRBV4-1 with TRBJ2-3; no firm D call. Germline loops: CDR1 MGHRA, CDR2 YSYEKL. The CDR3 length is 13 residues. V was shortened by 1 base and J by 8 bases, with 10 bases between the two germline ends. CDR3 in amino acids: CASSQVFEGTQYF. In DNA, the CDR3 is TGCGCCAGCAGCCAAGTGTTTGAAGGTACGCAGTATTTT.

The chain combines TRBV29-1 with TRBJ1-1; a possible D gene is TRBD1 (5 bases). Germline V gives CDR1 SQVTM, CDR2 ANQGSEA. CDR3 length: 13 amino acids. Trimming cost V 7 bases and J 5 bases, with 17 bases left between them. The DNA for the CDR3 is TGCAGCGCCGACCTAGGACCAGGGACTGAAGCTTTCTTT. Translation: CSADLGPGTEAFF.

This clonotype was seen a few times. As DNA, the CDR3 is TGTGCCAGCAGGCTTAAGCCTACCCGGTCCTACGAGCAGTACTTC. Its protein is CASRLKPTRSYEQYF. The chain combines TRBV27 with TRBJ2-7; D unresolved. Trimming cost V 6 bases and J 1 base, with 16 bases left between them. Germline CDR1 reads MNHEY; CDR2 reads SMNVEV (reference sequence). This CDR3 region has 15 residues.

This clonotype turned up a few times. The chain has TRBV10-2 and TRBJ2-2, with D perhaps matching TRBD2 (7 bases). V gave up 0 bases and J gave up 0 bases, with 14 bases separating them. This CDR3 is built from 18 residues. Germline V gene sequence: CDR1 WSHSY, CDR2 SAAADI. CDR3 sequence reads: CASSESLGGGPNTGELFF. CDR3 sequence (DNA): TGCGCCAGCAGTGAGTCGTTAGGGGGGGGCCCGAACACCGGGGAGCTGTTTTTT.

This clonotype appeared a few times. The chain employs TRBV20-1 and TRBJ2-7; TRBD2 agrees at 8 bases. The V and J ends lost 7 bases and 5 bases, in that order; junction bases with no gene match: 10. Germline V CDR1 and CDR2: DFQATT, SNEGSKA (reference sequence). The CDR3 is made up of 13 amino acids. The DNA of the CDR3 is TGCAGTGTACGATCGGGAGGGCCGAACGAGCAGTACTTC. Translating it yields CSVRSGGPNEQYF.

This clonotype was seen a few times. The V gene is TRBV5-1, the J gene TRBJ2-7, with D possibly matching TRBD2 (5 bases). Germline values: CDR1 SGHRS, CDR2 YFSETQ. The CDR3 totals 13 residues. Trimming removed 4 bases from V and 3 bases from J, with 11 bases in between. The chain's CDR3 is CASSPGLRYEQYF. In DNA form, the CDR3 reads TGCGCCAGCAGCCCGGGGTTGCGCTACGAGCAGTACTTC.

The chain employs TRBV9 and TRBJ2-7; unclear D gene. The CDR3 is 12 amino acids. Germline V CDR1 and CDR2: SGDLS, YYNGEE. Trimming cost V 2 bases and J 3 bases, with 6 bases left between them. This CDR3 reads CASSVSDYEQYF. CDR3 bases: TGTGCCAGCAGCGTTTCGGACTACGAGCAGTACTTC.

This clonotype was detected a few times. The chain recombines TRBV6-5 with TRBJ2-7; the D is unclear. Germline loops: CDR1 MNHEY, CDR2 SVGAGI. Trimming took 2 bases from V and 0 from J, leaving 11 bases between them. The CDR3 is made up of 15 amino acids. In DNA, the CDR3 is TGTGCCAGCAGTTACGCGTTTCTTGACTCCTACGAGCAGTACTTC. Protein: CASSYAFLDSYEQYF.

This clonotype was detected a few times. In DNA form, the CDR3 reads TGTGCCAGCAGTTTAAGGGCCACTGAAGCTTTCTTT. This encodes CASSLRATEAFF. The chain couples TRBV12-3 or TRBV12-4 to TRBJ1-1; D gene unclear. Trimming shortened V by 2 bases and J by 4 bases, and 5 bases separated the two germline ends. CDR3 length equals 12 residues.

The genes are TRBV24-1 and TRBJ2-3; D is undetermined. V gave up 3 bases and J gave up 3 bases, with 9 bases separating them. CDR1 is KGHDR and CDR2 is SFDVKD in the germline V gene. The CDR3 is 14 residues long. The DNA of the CDR3 is TGTGCCACCAGTGATCCCCGACGGACAGATACGCAGTATTTT. It translates to CATSDPRRTDTQYF.

This clonotype was seen only a few times. This chain uses TRBV7-8 with TRBJ2-1; 7 nucleotides match TRBD2. The CDR3 runs to 16 residues. J lost 1 base, V lost 5 bases, and 8 bases had no gene match. Germline CDR1 and CDR2: SGHVS and FQNEAQ. As DNA, the CDR3 is TGTGCCAGCAGCCCCCGACTAGCTCGGTCCTACAATGAGCAGTTCTTC. Its translation is CASSPRLARSYNEQFF.

V is TRBV6-5 and J is TRBJ1-4; the D is unclear. Germline V gives CDR1 MNHEY, CDR2 SVGAGI. This CDR3 has 14 amino acids. Trimming took off 4 bases at V and 5 bases at J, with 11 bases between the two ends. This CDR3 reads CASSWGGRNEKLFF. The CDR3 coding sequence is TGTGCCAGCAGTTGGGGAGGGAGAAATGAAAAACTGTTTTTT.

This clonotype was seen a handful of times. The J gene is TRBJ1-1, the V gene TRBV27; D gene uncertain. V gave up 2 bases and J gave up 0 bases, with 7 bases separating them. Per the germline V gene, CDR1 is MNHEY and CDR2 is SMNVEV (reference sequence). This CDR3 spans 14 amino acids. The DNA for the CDR3 is TGTGCCAGCAGTTTAAGGCGGCTGAACACTGAAGCTTTCTTT. It codes for CASSLRRLNTEAFF.

The chain combines TRBV7-9 with TRBJ2-3; possibly TRBD1 or TRBD2 for D (6 bases each). Trimming removed 8 bases from V and 3 bases from J, with 15 bases in between. Germline loops: CDR1 SEHNR, CDR2 FQNEAQ (reference sequence). There are 14 residues in the CDR3. Here the CDR3 reads CASPGEVGTDTQYF. CDR3 coding DNA: TGTGCCAGCCCAGGGGAGGTTGGAACAGATACGCAGTATTTT.

The chain carries TRBV6-6 and TRBJ2-7; D gene uncertain. Germline CDR1 is MNHNY and CDR2 is SVGAGI (reference sequence). CDR3 length equals 13 residues. Trimming shortened V by 4 bases and J by 7 bases, and 14 bases separated the two germline ends. The CDR3 spells CASSFQTFGEQYF. CDR3 in DNA: TGTGCCAGCAGTTTCCAGACCTTTGGGGAGCAGTACTTC.